The 16 T cell receptor beta chains below all came from one sample that was sequenced in a study of patients with pleural tuberculosis. MiXCR was run by TCRdb on the reads, yielding one entry per CDR3 protein. The top ten hold 15% to 20% of the sample, which has approximately 53,000 distinct CDR3 sequences, about 7.9% seen once. These receptors were obtained from a human donor with pleural tuberculosis.

This clonotype was detected only a few times. The rearrangement uses TRBV19 and TRBJ2-5; TRBD1 aligns across 10 bases. The V segment lost 5 bases and the J segment 5 bases; nucleotides outside the gene matches: 5. Germline V lookup: CDR1 LNHDA, CDR2 SQIVND (reference sequence). The CDR3 length is 14 residues. CDR3 nucleotides: TGTGCCAGTAGTGGGACAGGGGCGATGGAGACCCAGTACTTC. It translates to CASSGTGAMETQYF.

In this sample, this clonotype turned up many times. The chain carries TRBV20-1 and TRBJ2-5, with 11 bases lining up with TRBD1. CDR3 length: 13 amino acids. Trimming cost V 6 bases and J 6 bases; bases outside gene matches: 6. Germline CDR1 is DFQATT and CDR2 is SNEGSKA (reference sequence). In nucleotides, the CDR3 is TGCAGTGCCCTTGGACAGGGGGCGCAGACCCAGTACTTC. Translation gives CSALGQGAQTQYF.

This clonotype occurred many times. The chain has TRBV24-1 and TRBJ2-7; 9 nucleotides line up with TRBD2. The CDR3 covers 13 residues. Unmatched junction bases numbered 5, after V lost 10 bases and J lost 2 bases. From germline, CDR1 is KGHDR and CDR2 SFDVKD. The CDR3 DNA is TGTGCCACAGAAAGACTAGCGGCCTACGAGCAGTACGTC. The encoded protein is CATERLAAYEQYV.

J is TRBJ2-2 and V is TRBV12-3 or TRBV12-4; 9 bases map to TRBD2. There are 16 residues in the CDR3. Trimming removed 3 bases from V and 4 bases from J; junction bases left unmatched: 6. The CDR3 spells CASSLTSGFSTGELFF. The CDR3 DNA sequence: TGTGCCAGCAGTTTGACTAGCGGTTTTAGCACCGGGGAGCTGTTTTTT.

This clonotype was detected ten times or more. V usage is TRBV2 and J usage is TRBJ2-3; the D gene is possibly TRBD2 (6 bases). CDR1 and CDR2 from the germline V gene are SNHLY and FYNNEI. V was clipped by 2 bases and J by 8 bases, with 20 bases between them. CDR3 length equals 16 residues. For the CDR3, the DNA is TGTGCCAGCAGTGAACTTCCTGGAGGGCACGAGGCTACGCAGTATTTT. Encoded protein: CASSELPGGHEATQYF.

This chain uses TRBV29-1 with TRBJ2-3, with 11 bases identical to TRBD2. Germline V gene lookup returns CDR1 SQVTM and CDR2 ANQGSEA. Trimming cost V 0 bases and J 4 bases; bases outside gene matches: 9. The CDR3 is made up of 17 amino acids. The CDR3 region has the DNA TGCAGCGTTGAAGATGGGAGACTAGCGGGATCCTCAGATACGCAGTATTTT. Translation: CSVEDGRLAGSSDTQYF.

This clonotype was recorded at least ten times. The chain joins TRBV29-1 to TRBJ1-2, with 7 bases lining up with TRBD1. The CDR3 is 15 residues long. V lost 5 bases, J lost 0 bases, and 9 bases stayed unmatched. Germline CDR1 and CDR2: SQVTM and ANQGSEA. CDR3 in DNA: TGCAGCGTTCAACCCGGGGACAGTGCTAACTATGGCTACACCTTC. Protein sequence: CSVQPGDSANYGYTF.

The chain couples TRBV19 to TRBJ2-7; 9 bases align to TRBD2. The CDR3 contains 14 residues. V shed 6 bases and J 0 bases; nucleotides not matched to a gene: 3. CDR1 is LNHDA, CDR2 SQIVND, per germline (reference sequence). CDR3 residues: CASSRTSASYEQYF. The CDR3 DNA is TGTGCCAGTAGCCGGACTAGCGCCTCCTACGAGCAGTACTTC.

Many counts were recorded for this clonotype. The genes are TRBV20-1 and TRBJ1-2, with D possibly TRBD1 on 5 matching bases. Germline assignment: CDR1 DFQATT and CDR2 SNEGSKA (reference sequence). The V end lost 3 bases, the J end lost 4 bases, and 15 bases lay between the germline ends. The CDR3 runs 14 residues. CDR3 DNA sequence: TGCAGTGCTAGTACTACCGGGACCCCCTATGGCTACACCTTC. It yields the protein CSASTTGTPYGYTF.

This clonotype was found many times. V is TRBV19 and J is TRBJ1-1, with 12 nucleotides matching TRBD1. Germline trimming cut 5 bases from V and 4 bases from J; bases unmatched to any gene: 5. Germline CDR1 LNHDA, CDR2 SQIVND (reference sequence). The CDR3 is 15 residues long. The CDR3 loop reads CASSLGQGAITEAFF. CDR3 nucleotides: TGTGCCAGTAGTCTGGGACAGGGGGCGATCACTGAAGCTTTCTTT.

The table lists this clonotype with many counts. The chain has TRBV14 and TRBJ1-2; D is unclear. Germline V gene sequence: CDR1 SGHDN, CDR2 FVKESK. CDR3 length: 13 residues. Between the trimmed V and J ends, which lost 4 bases and 4 bases, there was a span of 10 bases. The CDR3 protein is CASSPGTSYGYTF. DNA of the CDR3: TGTGCCAGCAGCCCAGGTACCTCCTATGGCTACACCTTC.

This clonotype was detected ten times or more. The V call is TRBV25-1, the J call TRBJ1-2, with 8 bases identical to TRBD1. The J segment lost 3 bases and the V segment lost 7 bases, leaving 13 bases of the junction unmatched. The germline V gene has CDR1 MGHDK and CDR2 SYGVNS. This CDR3 spans 16 amino acids. CDR3 nucleotides: TGTGCCAGCACCCCCTTGGGACAGGAGGCGGACTATGGCTACACCTTC. Translating gives CASTPLGQEADYGYTF.

The chain couples TRBV5-1 to TRBJ2-3; D is possibly TRBD1 or TRBD2 (5 bases each). V lost 5 bases and J lost 4, with 17 bases in between. The CDR3 runs 15 residues. Germline-derived CDR1 and CDR2 are SGHRS and YFSETQ. The CDR3 loop reads CASRSGPEIADTQYF. CDR3 nucleotide sequence: TGCGCCAGCAGGTCGGGACCTGAGATTGCAGATACGCAGTATTTT.

On this clonotype itself: A much larger clonotype is one base distant, so this may be a read error. V is TRBV27 and J is TRBJ1-2; D unresolved. The CDR3 sequence is 14 residues long. Germline V gives CDR1 MNHEY, CDR2 SMNVEV (reference sequence). V shed 2 bases and J shed 6 bases, with 13 bases lying between them. Written as DNA, the CDR3 is TGTGCCAGCAGTTTAAGGGCGGAGGCACATGGCTACACCTTC. As protein: CASSLRAEAHGYTF.

In its sample, this clonotype was seen many times. The chain carries TRBV20-1 and TRBJ1-2, with D perhaps TRBD1 (5 bases). With 1 base removed from V and 5 bases from J, the gap between germline ends came to 14 bases. The V gene's germline CDR1 is DFQATT and CDR2 SNEGSKA (reference sequence). The CDR3 spans 14 residues. CDR3 DNA sequence: TGCAGTGCTAGAGTGGATAGGGGCGGGTATGGCTACACCTTC. It specifies CSARVDRGGYGYTF.

This clonotype was observed many times. CDR3 bases: TGTGCCAGCAGCCGCGGGAGGCGCACAGATACGCAGTATTTT. Amino acids: CASSRGRRTDTQYF. V is TRBV6-1 and J is TRBJ2-3; 8 bases align to TRBD2. Trimming cost V 6 bases and J 1 base; bases outside gene matches: 3. The germline gives CDR1 MNHNS, CDR2 SASEGT. The CDR3 has 14 residues.